Listed below are T cell receptor beta chains from one sample, sequenced in a study of T cell responses to AZD1222 COVID-19 vaccine. TCRdb's copy holds only in-frame clones and misses some; the assay was immunoSEQ multiplex PCR. The data hold 100,000 to 120,000 clones, with approximately 94% observed a single time. Sequenced here: peripheral blood, sampled 28 days after the second AZD1222 dose. The receptors were sampled from an adult who received the AZD1222 COVID-19 vaccine. Both conserved end residues are part of each CDR3. D genes are given only for firm matches. Clone sizes are given selectively: once, few, many, or a class where the clone is expanded.

CASSLVGQGHQPQHF,TGTGCCAGCAGCTTAGTGGGGCAGGGTCACCAGCCCCAGCATTTT,TRBJ1-5,-,TRBV7-9,-
CASSLHPGTSSYEQYF,TGCGCCAGCAGCTTGCACCCAGGGACTAGCTCCTACGAGCAGTACTTC,TRBJ2-7,-,TRBV5-1,TRBD2
CASSELAGGTGELFF,TGCGCCAGCAGTGAGCTAGCGGGGGGAACCGGGGAGCTGTTTTTT,TRBJ2-2,once,TRBV10-1,TRBD2
CASSLDPTDRLYGYTF,TGTGCCAGCAGCTTAGATCCCACGGACAGGCTTTATGGCTACACCTTC,TRBJ1-2,-,TRBV11-1,TRBD1
CASSLGAARDYGYTF,TGCGCCAGCAGCCTCGGGGCCGCGAGAGATTATGGCTACACCTTC,TRBJ1-2,-,TRBV4-1,-
CASSSRDSSYEQYF,TGTGCCAGCAGCTCGCGGGACAGCTCCTACGAGCAGTACTTC,TRBJ2-7,-,TRBV7-2,-
CASSMWGSGNTIYF,TGTGCCAGTAGTATGTGGGGGTCTGGAAACACCATATATTTT,TRBJ1-3,-,TRBV19,-
CASSSAGTGGLGSPLHF,TGTGCCAGCAGTTCTGCCGGGACAGGGGGCTTGGGTTCACCCCTCCACTTT,TRBJ1-6,-,TRBV6-2/TRBV6-3,TRBD1
CASSVASGGGWDNEQFF,TGTGCCAGCAGCGTTGCTAGCGGGGGGGGCTGGGACAATGAGCAGTTCTTC,TRBJ2-1,once,TRBV9,TRBD2
CASSLGLSGNTIYF,TGTGCCAGCAGCTTAGGCCTCTCTGGAAACACCATATATTTT,TRBJ1-3,-,TRBV11-2,-
CASSHRDSPEAFF,TGTGCCAGCAGCCACCGGGACAGTCCCGAAGCTTTCTTT,TRBJ1-1,-,TRBV12-3/TRBV12-4,TRBD1
CASSQEGGRGFGYTF,TGTGCCAGCAGCCAAGAGGGGGGGCGAGGGTTTGGCTACACCTTC,TRBJ1-2,-,TRBV14,-
CSFGWGQSNEQFF,TGCAGCTTTGGATGGGGACAGAGCAATGAGCAGTTCTTC,TRBJ2-1,-,TRBV29-1,TRBD1
CASSEEWAGGGSPLHF,TGCGCCAGCAGTGAGGAGTGGGCAGGGGGCGGTTCACCCCTCCACTTT,TRBJ1-6,-,TRBV10-2,TRBD1
CASSPRTGGYTEAFF,TGTGCCAGCTCCCCGAGGACAGGGGGTTATACTGAAGCTTTCTTT,TRBJ1-1,-,TRBV18,TRBD1
CASSLDSGGQYF,TGCGCCAGCAGCTTGGATTCCGGAGGGCAGTACTTC,TRBJ2-7,-,TRBV5-1,-
CASSFLGPAGNEQYF,TGCGCCAGCAGCTTTCTGGGTCCAGCGGGTAACGAGCAGTACTTC,TRBJ2-7,-,TRBV5-1,-
CASSLDGTSEQFF,TGCGCCAGCAGCTTGGACGGTACTAGTGAGCAGTTCTTC,TRBJ2-1,-,TRBV5-1,-
CAIRGASGNTIYF,TGTGCCATCCGGGGGGCTTCGGGAAACACCATATATTTT,TRBJ1-3,-,TRBV10-3,-
CASSRSGLDSGANVLTF,TGCGCCAGCAGCCGTAGCGGATTGGACTCTGGGGCCAACGTCCTGACTTTC,TRBJ2-6,few,TRBV4-1,-
CAISDGVKNIQYF,TGTGCCATCAGTGACGGTGTCAAAAACATTCAGTACTTC,TRBJ2-4,-,TRBV10-3,-
CASSPREGSKTEAFF,TGCGCCAGCAGCCCGAGGGAGGGGTCCAAGACTGAAGCTTTCTTT,TRBJ1-1,-,TRBV4-1,-
CASSLVPPDRVTETQYF,TGTGCCAGCAGCTTAGTCCCACCAGACAGGGTGACAGAGACCCAGTACTTC,TRBJ2-5,-,TRBV7-9,TRBD1
CASSYSETGGSYGYTF,TGTGCCAGCAGTTACTCGGAAACAGGGGGCTCATATGGCTACACCTTC,TRBJ1-2,-,TRBV6-5,TRBD1
CASSYGQGGEKLFF,TGTGCCAGCAGTTACGGACAGGGTGGCGAAAAACTGTTTTTT,TRBJ1-4,-,TRBV6-5,TRBD1
CASSPRQGGFTF,TGTGCCAGCAGCCCCCGACAGGGGGGCTTCACCTTC,TRBJ1-2,-,TRBV14,TRBD1
CASSDRQVNTGELFF,TGCGCCAGCAGTGATCGCCAGGTGAACACCGGGGAGCTGTTTTTT,TRBJ2-2,-,TRBV10-1,-
CASRPFATSYGYTF,TGTGCCAGCAGGCCCTTTGCGACAAGCTATGGCTACACCTTC,TRBJ1-2,-,TRBV6-5,-
CASSLDRGENQPQHF,TGTGCCAGCAGCCTCGACAGGGGAGAGAATCAGCCCCAGCATTTT,TRBJ1-5,-,TRBV11-2,TRBD1
CASSQAGVGYTF,TGTGCCAGCAGCCAAGCGGGGGTGGGCTACACCTTC,TRBJ1-2,-,TRBV3-1/TRBV3-2,-
CASTDGDRQHSPLHF,TGTGCCAGCACCGATGGGGACAGACAACATTCACCCCTCCACTTT,TRBJ1-6,-,TRBV19,TRBD1
CASSPEWRNTEAFF,TGTGCCAGCTCACCGGAATGGAGGAACACTGAAGCTTTCTTT,TRBJ1-1,few,TRBV18,-
CASSPPGAVEQYF,TGTGCCAGCTCACCCCCAGGGGCGGTCGAGCAGTACTTC,TRBJ2-7,once,TRBV18,-
CASSLPGGTGLYEQYF,TGTGCCAGCAGCTTACCCGGAGGGACAGGGCTCTACGAGCAGTACTTC,TRBJ2-7,-,TRBV5-4,TRBD1
CASSQWGDTQYF,TGTGCCAGCAGCCAATGGGGAGATACGCAGTATTTT,TRBJ2-3,once,TRBV14,-
CASSLGGTINEQFF,TGTGCCAGCAGCTTGGGGGGAACAATCAATGAGCAGTTCTTC,TRBJ2-1,once,TRBV11-3,-
CASRRDGPDYSGNTIYF,TGTGCCAGCAGACGGGACGGCCCGGACTACTCTGGAAACACCATATATTTT,TRBJ1-3,-,TRBV5-6,-
CASSQEGPREKFF,TGTGCCAGCAGCCAAGAGGGGCCCCGGGAGAAGTTCTTC,TRBJ2-1,-,TRBV14,-
CASSKASTGTGDSYNSPLHF,TGTGCCAGCAGCAAAGCCTCTACCGGGACAGGGGACTCCTATAATTCACCCCTCCACTTT,TRBJ1-6,-,TRBV21-1,-
CASSFPPGGENYGYTF,TGTGCCAGCAGTTTCCCGCCAGGGGGCGAGAACTATGGCTACACCTTC,TRBJ1-2,-,TRBV28,TRBD1
CASSPTTLEQYF,TGTGCCAGCAGCCCTACAACTCTCGAGCAGTACTTC,TRBJ2-7,-,TRBV12-3/TRBV12-4,-
CASSPTAEAFF,TGTGCCAGCAGTCCAACGGCGGAAGCTTTCTTT,TRBJ1-1,-,TRBV2,-
CASSYEGGANEKLFF,TGTGCCAGCAGTTACGAGGGGGGTGCTAATGAAAAACTGTTTTTT,TRBJ1-4,once,TRBV6-5,-
CASSQDGTGDQWPQHF,TGCGCCAGCAGCCAAGATGGAACAGGGGACCAATGGCCCCAGCATTTT,TRBJ1-5,-,TRBV4-1,TRBD1
CASGGGSYEQYF,TGTGCCAGCGGAGGCGGCTCCTACGAGCAGTACTTC,TRBJ2-7,-,TRBV27,-
CASSDPGLAESTDTQYF,TGCGCCAGCAGTGACCCCGGGCTAGCGGAAAGCACAGATACGCAGTATTTT,TRBJ2-3,once,TRBV10-1,TRBD2
CASSYSGTVYGYTF,TGTGCCAGCAGTTACTCGGGGACGGTTTATGGCTACACCTTC,TRBJ1-2,once,TRBV6-5,-
CASSPRTASNQPQHF,TGTGCCAGCAGTCCCAGGACAGCTAGCAATCAGCCCCAGCATTTT,TRBJ1-5,-,TRBV6-5,-
CASRPGGQFTGELFF,TGTGCCAGCAGACCAGGGGGACAGTTCACCGGGGAGCTGTTTTTT,TRBJ2-2,-,TRBV7-2,TRBD1
CASSFKGRGEAFF,TGTGCCAGCAGCTTTAAGGGGAGGGGTGAAGCTTTCTTT,TRBJ1-1,few,TRBV11-2,-
CATKRAGTGVYEQYF,TGTGCCACAAAACGAGCCGGGACAGGGGTCTACGAGCAGTACTTC,TRBJ2-7,-,TRBV27,TRBD1
CASSPYETGEDSGANVLTF,TGTGCCAGCTCACCGTACGAGACAGGGGAGGACTCTGGGGCCAACGTCCTGACTTTC,TRBJ2-6,-,TRBV18,TRBD1
CASSTGLAGGYEQYF,TGTGCCAGCAGCACGGGACTAGCGGGGGGTTACGAGCAGTACTTC,TRBJ2-7,-,TRBV11-2,TRBD2
CASSQVGGREPEAFF,TGCGCCAGCAGCCAAGTCGGGGGGCGCGAACCTGAAGCTTTCTTT,TRBJ1-1,-,TRBV4-1,-
CASSPPGLAGFGTQYF,TGTGCCAGCAGCCCTCCGGGACTAGCGGGATTCGGGACCCAGTACTTC,TRBJ2-5,-,TRBV3-1/TRBV3-2,TRBD2
CASSQDPGDYEQYF,TGTGCCAGCAGCCAAGACCCGGGGGACTACGAGCAGTACTTC,TRBJ2-7,-,TRBV14,-
CASSLEVRTYGYTF,TGTGCCAGCAGCTTAGAGGTACGGACCTATGGCTACACCTTC,TRBJ1-2,-,TRBV7-9,-